The 27 T cell receptor beta chains below come from one sample, sequenced in a study of beta chain features in type 1 diabetes. Regarding the study as a whole: Among all four CD4+ subsets, Type 1 diabetes patients had TCRB CDR3s that were moderately but significantly shorter.

Every bit of the isolated RNA underwent reverse transcription, so sequencing read expressed TCRB transcripts. Generated by immunoSEQ multiplex PCR, the TCRdb table keeps only in-frame clones and is missing some. Of under 850,000 clones in the sample, around 15% are singletons; the top ten hold approximately 0.02%. Antigens for these TCRs are unknown. The sample comprised naive CD4+ T cells from blood. Receptors were obtained from a man between 18 and 29 years old with type 1 diabetes.

The genes are TRBV9 and TRBJ1-5; no clear D. Trimming pared 3 bases from V and 3 bases from J, leaving 10 bases between. Germline V gene lookup returns CDR1 SGDLS and CDR2 YYNGEE. This CDR3 is built from 14 residues. The CDR3 nucleotides read TGTGCCAGCAGCGGGGCGAACCCCAATCAGCCCCAGCATTTT. Translating it yields CASSGANPNQPQHF.

V usage is TRBV4-1 and J usage is TRBJ2-3; 8 bases match TRBD1. There are 16 residues in the CDR3. Germline CDR1 and CDR2: MGHRA and YSYEKL. Trimming cost V 3 bases and J 4 bases; bases outside gene matches: 9. The CDR3 DNA follows: TGCGCCAGCAGCCAGTTCGAGACAGGGGTTGCAGATACGCAGTATTTT. Residues: CASSQFETGVADTQYF.

The chain carries TRBV21-1 and TRBJ2-1. TRBV21-1 is termed a pseudogene. CDR3 length: 17 amino acids. Here the CDR3 DNA reads TGTGCCAGCAGCAAAGGACCTCGGGGCGAAGGCTACAATGAGCAGTTCTTC. This gives the protein CASSKGPRGEGYNEQFF.

This clone was detected only a few times. The chain has TRBV6-5 and TRBJ2-7; a weak D match, TRBD2 (5 bases). V was clipped by 5 bases and J by 2 bases, with 16 bases between them. This CDR3 contains 15 residues. From germline, CDR1 is MNHEY and CDR2 SVGAGI. CDR3 region: CASSRADVPAYEQYF. The CDR3 DNA reads TGTGCCAGCAGTCGAGCGGACGTTCCAGCCTACGAGCAGTACTTC.

A few counts support this clone. Other DNA sequences in this sample translate to the same CDR3. This rearrangement joins TRBV20-1 to TRBJ2-5; D is undetermined. Germline V lookup: CDR1 DFQATT, CDR2 SNEGSKA (reference sequence). Trimming left V 6 bases short and J 5 bases short, with 7 bases between. CDR3 length: 10 residues. CDR3 in DNA: TGCAGTGCCGAGAGGGAGACCCAGTACTTC. Translation gives CSAERETQYF.

The CDR3 region is CSASRQEAFF. CDR3 nucleotide sequence: TGCAGTGCCTCAAGACAGGAAGCTTTCTTT. The chain couples TRBV20-1 to TRBJ1-1, with D possibly being TRBD1 (5 bases). This CDR3 region has 10 residues. Germline V gene sequence: CDR1 DFQATT, CDR2 SNEGSKA (reference sequence). With 6 bases removed from V and 8 bases from J, the gap between germline ends came to 10 bases.

The chain couples TRBV5-4 to TRBJ2-2; no reliable D call. The V gene lost 0 bases and the J gene lost 3 bases, with 9 bases spanning the gap. The CDR3 runs to 15 residues. Germline assignment: CDR1 SGHNT and CDR2 YYREEE (reference sequence). The CDR3 DNA is TGTGCCAGCAGCTTGGAGGGCAGGCACACCGGGGAGCTGTTTTTT. Translation: CASSLEGRHTGELFF.

Note on this clone: This specimen includes other DNA sequences encoding the same CDR3. The gene calls are TRBV30 and TRBJ2-1; 7 bases align to TRBD1. The CDR3 covers 12 residues. Germline V lookup: CDR1 GTSNPN, CDR2 SVGIG (reference sequence). Trimming took 1 base from V and 8 from J; bases not matched to a gene: 2. CDR3 sequence reads: CAWSGQGDEQFF. Here the CDR3 DNA reads TGTGCCTGGAGTGGACAGGGCGATGAGCAGTTCTTC.

This clone appeared a few times. V is TRBV15 and J is TRBJ2-1; tentative D call: TRBD1 (5 bases). Germline V gene lookup returns CDR1 LNHNV and CDR2 YYDKDF (reference sequence). The CDR3 spans 14 residues. V shed 1 base and J shed 7 bases, with 11 bases lying between them. The CDR3 region has the DNA TGTGCCACCAGCAGAGGTGGGGCCTTGAATGAGCAGTTCTTC. This codes for CATSRGGALNEQFF.

This clone turned up a few times. The chain joins TRBV10-3 to TRBJ2-7; D is unclear. V was cut by 2 bases and J by 3 bases, with 11 bases left in between. Germline lookup yields CDR1 ENHRY and CDR2 SYGVKD. This CDR3 contains 14 residues. CDR3 amino acids: CAISEGNGLYEQYF. For the CDR3, the DNA is TGTGCCATCAGTGAGGGGAACGGCCTCTACGAGCAGTACTTC.

This clone was picked up a small number of times. The genes are TRBV7-8 and TRBJ1-4; unclear D gene. Germline V gene sequence: CDR1 SGHVS, CDR2 FQNEAQ. The CDR3 is 14 residues long. V gave up 7 bases and J gave up 5 bases, with 14 bases separating them. The CDR3: CASTGPTRNEKLFF. CDR3 coding DNA: TGTGCCAGCACGGGTCCGACAAGAAATGAAAAACTGTTTTTT.

This chain joins TRBV6-5 and TRBJ1-2, with D unresolved. Germline V CDR1 and CDR2: MNHEY, SVGAGI. Trimming stripped 5 bases from V and 5 bases from J, with 12 bases between. This CDR3 region has 13 residues. The CDR3 protein is CASSPRAGYGYTF. The CDR3, as DNA: TGTGCCAGCAGTCCCCGGGCGGGATATGGCTACACCTTC.

The sample holds a few counts of this clone. This chain joins TRBV5-1 and TRBJ2-5; 8 nucleotides match TRBD1. Per the germline V gene, CDR1 is SGHRS and CDR2 is YFSETQ. Trimming took 0 bases from V and 5 from J; bases not matched to a gene: 12. The CDR3 is 17 amino acids. CDR3 sequence (DNA): TGCGCCAGCAGCTTGGCCCGCGACAGGGGTCCTGGGGAGACCCAGTACTTC. Amino acid sequence: CASSLARDRGPGETQYF.

The J gene is TRBJ1-3, the V gene TRBV23-1; 7 nucleotides align to TRBD1. TRBV23-1 is placed among ORFs of uncertain function. V gave up 3 bases and J gave up 2 bases; unmatched junction bases: 10. The CDR3 loop spans 17 amino acids. CDR3 nucleotides: TGCGCCAGCAGTCAGCACTTCAGGGGGAATGCTGGAAACACCATATATTTT. This sequence encodes CASSQHFRGNAGNTIYF.

The J gene is TRBJ1-2, the V gene TRBV10-3, with 8 bases matching TRBD1. CDR1 is ENHRY and CDR2 is SYGVKD in the germline V gene. The CDR3 is 13 amino acids. J gave up 6 bases and V 4 bases, and 4 bases lay outside the gene matches. The CDR3 nucleotides read TGTGCCATCAGTGGGACAGGGTTCGATGGCTACACCTTC. This sequence encodes CAISGTGFDGYTF.

The CDR3 reads CASLSGLQETQYF. The DNA for the CDR3 is TGTGCCAGTTTGAGCGGGCTCCAAGAGACCCAGTACTTC. This chain links TRBV7-9 with TRBJ2-5; a possible D gene is TRBD2 (6 bases). CDR3 size: 13 residues. CDR1 and CDR2 (germline): SEHNR, FQNEAQ (reference sequence). The V gene lost 9 bases and the J gene lost 1 base, with 12 bases spanning the gap.

This chain uses TRBV2 with TRBJ2-1; D remains unclear. Germline V gene sequence: CDR1 SNHLY, CDR2 FYNNEI. The CDR3 runs 13 residues. V was trimmed by 5 bases and J by 4 bases, leaving 9 bases between them. This chain's CDR3 is CASSRVGYNEQFF. Written as DNA, the CDR3 is TGTGCCAGCAGTAGGGTAGGATACAATGAGCAGTTCTTC.

The chain couples TRBV10-3 to TRBJ1-1; D call uncertain. The CDR3 is 13 residues long. Per the germline V gene, CDR1 is ENHRY and CDR2 is SYGVKD. The V and J ends lost 1 base and 7 bases respectively, with 10 bases between them. CDR3: CAISELQGREAFF. CDR3 nucleotides: TGTGCCATCAGTGAGTTACAAGGCCGTGAAGCTTTCTTT.

V gene TRBV28 combines with J gene TRBJ1-2; 7 bases map to TRBD1. Germline CDR1 reads MDHEN; CDR2 reads SYDVKM. Unmatched junction bases numbered 4, after V lost 6 bases and J lost 3 bases. The CDR3 loop spans 13 amino acids. CDR3 nucleotides: TGTGCCAGCAGGCCTGACAGGGACTATGGCTACACCTTC. Translation: CASRPDRDYGYTF.

This chain connects TRBV7-9 to TRBJ2-3, with D perhaps assigned TRBD1 or TRBD2 (5 bases each). The CDR3 has 17 residues. Trimming shortened V by 5 bases and J by 1 base, and 19 bases separated the two germline ends. The V gene's germline CDR1 is SEHNR and CDR2 FQNEAQ (reference sequence). The CDR3 reads CASSLGRGDWGTDTQYF. In nucleotides, the CDR3 is TGTGCCAGCAGCCTAGGGAGAGGGGATTGGGGCACAGATACGCAGTATTTT.

There are a few counts of this clone. V and J are TRBV7-9 and TRBJ1-1; no firm D call. Trimming left V 5 bases short and J 6 bases short, with 7 bases between. The CDR3 has 11 residues. From germline, CDR1 is SEHNR and CDR2 FQNEAQ (reference sequence). The CDR3 DNA is TGTGCCAGCAGCGCTTTGTCTGAAGCTTTCTTT. Translated, it gives CASSALSEAFF.

This clone was seen more than once but under ten times. This chain joins TRBV5-6 and TRBJ1-2; D is uncertain. V was trimmed by 2 bases and J by 8 bases, leaving 13 bases between them. The length of the CDR3 is 13 residues. The germline V gene has CDR1 SGHDT and CDR2 YYEEEE. For the CDR3, the DNA is TGTGCCAGCAGCTTAAGCCCCCTTTCCGGCTACACCTTC. Protein sequence: CASSLSPLSGYTF.

Only a few counts were recorded for this clone. The genes are TRBV27 and TRBJ2-2, with 7 bases matching TRBD1. Germline assignment: CDR1 MNHEY and CDR2 SMNVEV (reference sequence). The CDR3 is made up of 12 amino acids. Trimming at V came to 5 bases and at J to 10 bases, leaving 4 bases not matched to a gene. CDR3 in DNA: TGTGCCAGCAGTAAACAGGGGAAGGAGCTGTTTTTT. The encoded protein is CASSKQGKELFF.

The chain has TRBV18 and TRBJ2-1, with no clear D. CDR1 KGHSH and CDR2 LQKENI come from the germline V gene. V was clipped by 6 bases and J by 5 bases, with 11 bases between them. The CDR3 contains 13 residues. Here the CDR3 reads CASSLAAHNEQFF. The CDR3 DNA reads TGTGCCAGCTCCCTCGCAGCTCACAATGAGCAGTTCTTC. The whole variable domain, remainder taken from reference TRBV18 and TRBJ2-1, is NAGVMQNPRHLVRRRGQEARLRCSPMKGHSHVYWYRQLPEEGLKFMVYLQKENIIDESGMPKERFSAEFPKEGPSILRIQQVVRGDSAAYFCASSLAAHNEQFFGPGTRLTVL.

This clone was found a few times. This chain links TRBV11-1 with TRBJ2-7; 8 bases fit TRBD1. The CDR3 is 13 amino acids. The germline V gene encodes CDR1 SGHAT and CDR2 FQDESV (reference sequence). J gave up 6 bases and V 5 bases, and 6 bases lay outside the gene matches. As DNA, the CDR3 is TGTGCCAGCAGCACGGGACAGGTGGGCGAGCAGTACTTC. This sequence encodes CASSTGQVGEQYF. Full variable domain (missing parts from reference TRBV11-1 and TRBJ2-7): EAEVAQSPRYKITEKSQAVAFWCDPISGHATLYWYRQILGQGPELLVQFQDESVVDDSQLPKDRFSAERLKGVDSTLKIQPAELGDSAMYLCASSTGQVGEQYFGPGTRLTVT.

The V gene is TRBV29-1, the J gene TRBJ2-3; 8 nucleotides line up with TRBD2. The CDR3 sequence is 15 residues long. CDR1 and CDR2 (germline): SQVTM, ANQGSEA. V shed 3 bases and J 10 bases; nucleotides not matched to a gene: 15. CDR3 region: CSVDLAGGLLHAQYF. CDR3 nucleotides: TGCAGCGTTGACTTGGCGGGGGGCCTTCTCCATGCGCAGTATTTT.

The chain carries TRBV30 and TRBJ1-2; a possible D gene is TRBD1 (5 bases). This CDR3 is 13 amino acids long. The germline V gene has CDR1 GTSNPN and CDR2 SVGIG (reference sequence). Trimming removed 3 bases at V and 4 bases at J, with 12 bases between. CDR3 amino acids: CAWSRDAIYGYTF. The CDR3 DNA reads as TGTGCCTGGAGCCGGGACGCGATCTATGGCTACACCTTC. Full variable domain (remainder filled in from reference TRBV30 and TRBJ1-2): SQTIHQWPATLVQPVGSPLSLECTVEGTSNPNLYWYRQAAGRGLQLLFYSVGIGQISSEVPQNLSASRPQDRQFILSSKKLLLSDSGFYLCAWSRDAIYGYTFGSGTRLTVV.